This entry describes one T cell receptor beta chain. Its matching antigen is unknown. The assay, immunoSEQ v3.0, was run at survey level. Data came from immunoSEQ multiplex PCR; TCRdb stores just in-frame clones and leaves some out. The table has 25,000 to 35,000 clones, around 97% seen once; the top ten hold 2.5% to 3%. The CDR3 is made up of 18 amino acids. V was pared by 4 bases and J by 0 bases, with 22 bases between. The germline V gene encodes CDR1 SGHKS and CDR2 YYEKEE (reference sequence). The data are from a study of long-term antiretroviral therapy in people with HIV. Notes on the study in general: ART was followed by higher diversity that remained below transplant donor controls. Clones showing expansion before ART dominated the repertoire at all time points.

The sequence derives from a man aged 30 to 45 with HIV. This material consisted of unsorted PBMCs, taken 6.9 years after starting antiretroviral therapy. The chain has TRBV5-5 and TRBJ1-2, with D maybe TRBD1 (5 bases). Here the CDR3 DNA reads TGTGCCAGCAGCCTAACAGGTGTCAATTTCTTCACTAACTATGGCTACACCTTC. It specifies CASSLTGVNFFTNYGYTF.